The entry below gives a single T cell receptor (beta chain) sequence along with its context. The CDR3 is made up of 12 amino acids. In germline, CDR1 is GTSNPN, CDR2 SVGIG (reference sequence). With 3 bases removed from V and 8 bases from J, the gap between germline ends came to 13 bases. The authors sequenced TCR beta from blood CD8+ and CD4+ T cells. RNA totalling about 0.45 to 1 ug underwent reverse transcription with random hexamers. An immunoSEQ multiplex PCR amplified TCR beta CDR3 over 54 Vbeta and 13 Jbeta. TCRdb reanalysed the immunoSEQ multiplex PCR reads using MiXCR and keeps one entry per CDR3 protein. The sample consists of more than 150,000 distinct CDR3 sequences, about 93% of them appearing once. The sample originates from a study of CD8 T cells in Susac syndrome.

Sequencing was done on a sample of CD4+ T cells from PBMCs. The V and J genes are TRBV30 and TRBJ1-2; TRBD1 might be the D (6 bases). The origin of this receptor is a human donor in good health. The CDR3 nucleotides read TGTGCCTGGAGCAGAGGGGGTTACGGCTACACCTTC. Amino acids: CAWSRGGYGYTF.